These 21 T cell receptor beta chains were all obtained from the same sample, sequenced in a study of beta chain features in type 1 diabetes. Points from the study as a whole: Moderate but significant shortening of TCRB CDR3s was recorded in all four CD4+ subsets from Type 1 diabetes patients.

What was sequenced were expressed TCRB transcripts, since all of the isolated RNA had been reverse transcribed. Here immunoSEQ multiplex PCR was the method, and the copy in TCRdb shows in-frame clones only, minus some. The sample has more than 95,000 clones; about 26% are singletons. No antigen is known for these receptors. Sequences were obtained from central memory CD4+ T cells from blood. These receptors came from a woman aged 18-35 years with type 1 diabetes.

This clone came up a few times. The chain is built from TRBV7-2 and TRBJ1-5, with 10 positions matching TRBD1. The CDR3 length is 14 residues. Unmatched junction bases numbered 5, after V lost 5 bases and J lost 7 bases. Looked up from germline, CDR1 is SGHTA and CDR2 is FQGNSA. CDR3 in DNA: TGTGCCAGCAGCCCGACAGGGGGCGGGCAGCCCCAGCATTTT. This encodes CASSPTGGGQPQHF.

There are a few counts of this clone. The chain uses TRBV5-1 and TRBJ2-6, with TRBD1 as a possible D gene (6 bases). The CDR3 is 15 residues long. CDR1 and CDR2 (germline): SGHRS, YFSETQ. V was pared by 5 bases and J by 4 bases, with 13 bases between. The CDR3 sequence: CASSPDRPGANVLTF. The CDR3 nucleotides read TGCGCCAGCAGTCCAGACAGGCCGGGGGCCAACGTCCTGACTTTC.

This clone was seen only a few times. The chain is built from TRBV5-1 and TRBJ2-2; 9 nucleotides match TRBD1. From germline, CDR1 is SGHRS and CDR2 YFSETQ. The trim removed 2 bases at V and 2 bases at J, leaving 4 bases unmatched. This CDR3 region has 16 residues. DNA for the CDR3: TGCGCCAGCAGCTTACAGGGGGCCCACAACACCGGGGAGCTGTTTTTT. Protein sequence: CASSLQGAHNTGELFF.

The chain joins TRBV30 to TRBJ1-2; 8 bases line up with TRBD1. Germline assignment: CDR1 GTSNPN and CDR2 SVGIG (reference sequence). This CDR3 has 11 residues. After removal of 4 bases from V and 8 bases from J, the junction contained 3 bases not matched to a gene. The CDR3 bases are TGTGCCTGGAAACAGGGGGGAGGCTACACCTTC. It translates to CAWKQGGGYTF.

There are a few counts of this clone. This chain uses TRBV5-1 with TRBJ1-1; tentatively, D is TRBD1 (5 bases). V lost 0 bases and J 3 bases, leaving 12 bases between the germline ends. This CDR3 region has 15 residues. Germline values: CDR1 SGHRS, CDR2 YFSETQ. The DNA of the CDR3 is TGCGCCAGCAGCTTGGTGGGGGGGGGAGACACTGAAGCTTTCTTT. It is translated as CASSLVGGGDTEAFF.

This clone has just a few counts. The chain is built from TRBV6-5 and TRBJ2-2; tentative D call: TRBD2 (5 bases). Germline CDR1 and CDR2: MNHEY and SVGAGI. V was pared by 2 bases and J by 1 base, with 8 bases between. The CDR3 totals 15 residues. Written as DNA, the CDR3 is TGTGCCAGCAGTTACGAGGCGGGGAACACCGGGGAGCTGTTTTTT. It yields the protein CASSYEAGNTGELFF.

The rearrangement links TRBV6-5 to TRBJ2-5; maybe TRBD1 (5 bases). The CDR3 contains 13 residues. Trimming took 2 bases from V and 5 from J, leaving 9 bases between them. Per germline, CDR1 MNHEY and CDR2 SVGAGI. The CDR3 region has the DNA TGTGCCAGCAGTTACCCAGGGAAGGAGACCCAGTACTTC. Its translation is CASSYPGKETQYF.

This clone was seen a handful of times. The chain combines TRBV18 with TRBJ2-5; 8 positions agree with TRBD1. J gave up 4 bases and V 2 bases, and 6 bases lay outside the gene matches. The CDR3 has 15 amino acids. CDR1 is KGHSH and CDR2 is LQKENI in the germline V gene. CDR3 amino acids: CASSPAQGAGETQYF. The CDR3 DNA follows: TGTGCCAGCTCACCAGCTCAGGGGGCTGGAGAGACCCAGTACTTC.

The genes are TRBV11-3 and TRBJ2-1, with D hard to call. Germline V gene sequence: CDR1 SGHNT, CDR2 YENEEA. CDR3 length: 15 residues. The V end was cut by 0 bases, the J end by 6 bases, with 12 bases between. CDR3 coding DNA: TGTGCCAGCAGCTTAGATCCCCCGCCGGGCAATGAGCAGTTCTTC. Amino acid sequence: CASSLDPPPGNEQFF.

This clone occurred many times. This rearrangement joins TRBV6-6 to TRBJ1-2; no clear D. V was clipped by 7 bases and J by 0 bases, with 12 bases between them. The CDR3 runs to 14 residues. Germline CDR1 reads MNHNY; CDR2 reads SVGAGI (reference sequence). The CDR3 loop reads CASTERTTNYGYTF. The CDR3 DNA reads as TGTGCCAGCACCGAGCGTACTACTAACTATGGCTACACCTTC.

This clone was recorded a few times. The CDR3 here is CASSLSRETGNTIYF. The CDR3 nucleotides are TGTGCCAGCAGCTTGAGCCGTGAAACGGGAAACACCATATATTTT. The rearrangement joins TRBV5-5 to TRBJ1-3; no firm D call. Trimming pared 1 base from V and 4 bases from J, leaving 12 bases between. The CDR3 covers 15 residues. The germline gives CDR1 SGHKS, CDR2 YYEKEE (reference sequence).

The chain couples TRBV18 to TRBJ2-1, with D uncertain. CDR1 is KGHSH, CDR2 LQKENI, per germline. The germline V and J ends were trimmed by 6 bases and 0 bases, with 15 bases remaining between them. The CDR3 is 16 residues long. The CDR3 sequence is CASSVLSGFSYNEQFF. The CDR3 bases are TGTGCCAGCTCCGTACTCTCCGGGTTCTCCTACAATGAGCAGTTCTTC. Filled out from reference TRBV18 and TRBJ2-1, the complete variable domain reads NAGVMQNPRHLVRRRGQEARLRCSPMKGHSHVYWYRQLPEEGLKFMVYLQKENIIDESGMPKERFSAEFPKEGPSILRIQQVVRGDSAAYFCASSVLSGFSYNEQFFGPGTRLTVL.

This clone was counted only a few times. The chain couples TRBV15 to TRBJ2-1; possibly TRBD2 for D (5 bases). The length of the CDR3 is 17 residues. V lost 2 bases and J lost 0, with 14 bases in between. Per germline, CDR1 LNHNV and CDR2 YYDKDF (reference sequence). CDR3 DNA sequence: TGTGCCACCAGCAGATCCTTAGGAGGTACCTCCTACAATGAGCAGTTCTTC. Its protein product is CATSRSLGGTSYNEQFF. Drawing the rest from reference TRBV15 and TRBJ2-1, the complete variable domain is DAMVIQNPRYQVTQFGKPVTLSCSQTLNHNVMYWYQQKSSQAPKLLFHYYDKDFNNEADTPDNFQSRRPNTSFCFLDIRSPGLGDTAMYLCATSRSLGGTSYNEQFFGPGTRLTVL.

The chain uses TRBV12-5 and TRBJ1-5; TRBD1 agrees at 7 bases. Trimming at V came to 7 bases and at J to 2 bases, leaving 11 bases not matched to a gene. Germline V gene sequence: CDR1 LGHNT, CDR2 FRNRAP. The CDR3 spans 16 residues. DNA of the CDR3: TGTGCTAGTGACAAAACAGGGGTAAAGGGCAATCAGCCCCAGCATTTT. This gives the protein CASDKTGVKGNQPQHF. The full variable domain, its missing parts supplied by reference TRBV12-5 and TRBJ1-5, is DARVTQTPRHKVTEMGQEVTMRCQPILGHNTVFWYRQTMMQGLELLAYFRNRAPLDDSGMPKDRFSAEMPDATLATLKIQPSEPRDSAVYFCASDKTGVKGNQPQHFGDGTRLSIL.

The CDR3 DNA sequence: TGTGCCAGCAGCCTGGGGACAGGGGCACGATATGGCTACACCTTC. Its protein is CASSLGTGARYGYTF. J is TRBJ1-2 and V is TRBV5-4, with TRBD1 identical over 10 bases. CDR1 and CDR2 from the germline V gene are SGHNT and YYREEE (reference sequence). The CDR3 runs 15 residues. V lost 4 bases, J lost 5 bases, and 8 bases stayed unmatched.

In its sample, this clone was seen a few times. CDR3 nucleotides: TGTGCCAGCAGCCCTAGACAGGGGGTCGAGGGCTACACCTTC. Its translation: CASSPRQGVEGYTF. This chain connects TRBV2 to TRBJ1-2, with TRBD1 matching over 9 bases. CDR3 length: 14 amino acids. The germline CDR1 and CDR2 sequences are SNHLY and FYNNEI. Trimming took 6 bases from V and 8 from J; bases not matched to a gene: 10.

This clone has just one count. The CDR3 sequence is CASSIDRADTGELFF. For the CDR3, the DNA is TGCGCCAGCAGCATCGACAGGGCGGACACCGGGGAGCTGTTTTTT. V usage is TRBV5-1 and J usage is TRBJ2-2; 7 bases are a match to TRBD1. Germline V CDR1 and CDR2: SGHRS, YFSETQ. Trimming removed 4 bases from V and 3 bases from J; junction bases left unmatched: 6. The CDR3 spans 15 residues.

The rearrangement joins TRBV30 to TRBJ1-5; 7 positions match TRBD1. This CDR3 has 13 amino acids. V was clipped by 0 bases and J by 7 bases; unmatched bases: 3. Germline CDR1 reads GTSNPN; CDR2 reads SVGIG (reference sequence). DNA of the CDR3: TGTGCCTGGAGTGTCCAGGGGGTGCAGCCCCAGCATTTT. Protein sequence: CAWSVQGVQPQHF. Based on the CDR3 plus reference TRBV30 and TRBJ1-5, the full variable domain is SQTIHQWPATLVQPVGSPLSLECTVEGTSNPNLYWYRQAAGRGLQLLFYSVGIGQISSEVPQNLSASRPQDRQFILSSKKLLLSDSGFYLCAWSVQGVQPQHFGDGTRLSIL.

The chain links TRBV30 to TRBJ1-2, with 7 nucleotides matching TRBD1. CDR3 size: 14 residues. The germline gives CDR1 GTSNPN, CDR2 SVGIG (reference sequence). This chain's CDR3 is CAMRQTGRPGGYTF. DNA for the CDR3: TGTGCTATGCGGCAGACAGGGCGCCCAGGTGGCTACACCTTC.

This clone was counted many times. The chain joins TRBV19 to TRBJ2-1, with 7 bases identical to TRBD1. V lost 7 bases and J lost 6; bases outside the gene matches: 9. This CDR3 contains 14 residues. Germline assignment: CDR1 LNHDA and CDR2 SQIVND (reference sequence). The CDR3, as DNA: TGTGCCAGTACCCTTCGGGCAGGGGGCAATGAGCAGTTCTTC. Amino acids: CASTLRAGGNEQFF.

In its sample, this clone was seen a few times. CDR3 sequence (DNA): TGTGCCAGCAGCGAGGAGACAGGCACAGATACGCAGTATTTT. Its translation: CASSEETGTDTQYF. V is TRBV9 and J is TRBJ2-3; the D gene is possibly TRBD1 (5 bases). This CDR3 comprises 14 residues. Germline V lookup: CDR1 SGDLS, CDR2 YYNGEE. The V end lost 3 bases, the J end lost 1 base, and 9 bases lay between the germline ends.